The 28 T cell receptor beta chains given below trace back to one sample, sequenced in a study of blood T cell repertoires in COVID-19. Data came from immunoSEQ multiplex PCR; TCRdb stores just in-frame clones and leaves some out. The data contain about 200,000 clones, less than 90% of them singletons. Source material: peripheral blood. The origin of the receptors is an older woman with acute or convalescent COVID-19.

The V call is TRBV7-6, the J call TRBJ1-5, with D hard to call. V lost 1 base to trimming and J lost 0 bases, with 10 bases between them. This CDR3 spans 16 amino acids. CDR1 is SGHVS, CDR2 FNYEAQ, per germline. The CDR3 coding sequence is TGTGCCAGCAGCTTAGGTACAGCCGGTAGCAATCAGCCCCAGCATTTT. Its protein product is CASSLGTAGSNQPQHF.

CDR3 amino acids: CASSLVVTGGSTGELFF. The CDR3 nucleotides are TGTGCCAGCAGCTTAGTAGTAACGGGAGGCAGCACCGGGGAGCTGTTTTTT. The genes are TRBV7-8 and TRBJ2-2; 7 bases agree with TRBD2. V lost 1 base, J lost 4 bases, and 9 bases stayed unmatched. Germline CDR1 is SGHVS and CDR2 is FQNEAQ. This CDR3 spans 17 amino acids.

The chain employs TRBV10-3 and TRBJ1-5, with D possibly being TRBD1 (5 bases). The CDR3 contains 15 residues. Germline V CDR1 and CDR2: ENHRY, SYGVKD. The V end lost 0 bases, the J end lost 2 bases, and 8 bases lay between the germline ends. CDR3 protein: CAISESGGGNQPQHF. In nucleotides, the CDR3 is TGTGCCATCAGTGAGTCCGGGGGTGGCAATCAGCCCCAGCATTTT.

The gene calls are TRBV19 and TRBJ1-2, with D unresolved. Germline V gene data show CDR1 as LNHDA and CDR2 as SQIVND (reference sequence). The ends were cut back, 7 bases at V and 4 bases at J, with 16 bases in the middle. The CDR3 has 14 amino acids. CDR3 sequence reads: CASTEMVSRYGYTF. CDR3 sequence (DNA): TGTGCCAGTACCGAGATGGTTTCCCGCTATGGCTACACCTTC.

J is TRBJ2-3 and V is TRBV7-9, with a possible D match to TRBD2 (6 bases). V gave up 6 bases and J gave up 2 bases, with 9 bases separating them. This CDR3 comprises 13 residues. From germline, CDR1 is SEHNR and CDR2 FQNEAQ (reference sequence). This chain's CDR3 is CASRRENTDTQYF. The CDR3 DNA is TGTGCCAGCAGACGGGAGAACACAGATACGCAGTATTTT.

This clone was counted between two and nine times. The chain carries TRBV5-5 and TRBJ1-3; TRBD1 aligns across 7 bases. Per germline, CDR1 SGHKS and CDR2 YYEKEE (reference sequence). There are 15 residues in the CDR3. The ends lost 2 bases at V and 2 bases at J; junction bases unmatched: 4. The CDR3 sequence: CASSFTGTAGNTIYF. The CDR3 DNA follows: TGTGCCAGCAGCTTCACCGGGACAGCTGGAAACACCATATATTTT.

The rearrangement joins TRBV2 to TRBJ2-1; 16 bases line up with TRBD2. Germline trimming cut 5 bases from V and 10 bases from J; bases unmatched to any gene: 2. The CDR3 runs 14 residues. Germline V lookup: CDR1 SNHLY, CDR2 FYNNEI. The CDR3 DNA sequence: TGTGCCAGCAGTCAGGGACTAGCGGGAGGGGAGCAGTTCTTC. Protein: CASSQGLAGGEQFF.

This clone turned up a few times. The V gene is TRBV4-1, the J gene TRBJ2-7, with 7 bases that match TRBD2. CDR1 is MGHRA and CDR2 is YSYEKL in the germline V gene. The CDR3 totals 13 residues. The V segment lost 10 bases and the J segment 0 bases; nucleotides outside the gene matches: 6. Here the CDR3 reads CATRGGGSYEQYF. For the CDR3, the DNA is TGCGCCACCCGAGGCGGGGGCTCCTACGAGCAGTACTTC.

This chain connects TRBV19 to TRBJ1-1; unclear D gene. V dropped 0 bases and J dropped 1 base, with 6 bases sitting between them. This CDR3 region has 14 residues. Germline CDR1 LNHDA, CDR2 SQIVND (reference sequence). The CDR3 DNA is TGTGCCAGTAGTATAGATACGGGGAACACTGAAGCTTTCTTT. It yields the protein CASSIDTGNTEAFF.

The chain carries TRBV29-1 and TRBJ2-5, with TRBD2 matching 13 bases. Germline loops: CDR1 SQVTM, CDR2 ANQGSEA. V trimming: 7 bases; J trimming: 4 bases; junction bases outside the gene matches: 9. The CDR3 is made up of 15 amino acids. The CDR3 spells CSAWTSGSTRETQYF. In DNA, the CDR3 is TGCAGCGCCTGGACTAGCGGGAGTACCAGAGAGACCCAGTACTTC.

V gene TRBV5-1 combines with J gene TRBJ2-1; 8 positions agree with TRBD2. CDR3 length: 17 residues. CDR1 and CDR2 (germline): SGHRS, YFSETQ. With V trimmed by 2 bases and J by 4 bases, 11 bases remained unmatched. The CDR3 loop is CASSFGALAGGYNEQFF. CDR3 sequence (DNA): TGCGCCAGCAGCTTCGGCGCCCTGGCGGGAGGTTACAATGAGCAGTTCTTC.

The CDR3 here is CATSDSDDRGRRETQYF. CDR3 nucleotides: TGTGCCACCAGTGATTCCGACGACAGAGGTCGTAGGGAGACCCAGTACTTC. The rearrangement joins TRBV24-1 to TRBJ2-5, with D maybe TRBD1 (5 bases). Trimming removed 2 bases at V and 5 bases at J, with 20 bases between. The CDR3 runs to 17 residues. CDR1 and CDR2 (germline): KGHDR, SFDVKD.

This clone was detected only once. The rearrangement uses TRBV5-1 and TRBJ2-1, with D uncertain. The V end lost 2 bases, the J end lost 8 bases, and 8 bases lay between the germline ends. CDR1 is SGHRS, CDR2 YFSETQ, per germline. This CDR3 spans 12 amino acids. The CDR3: CASSFLLDEQFF. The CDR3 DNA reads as TGCGCCAGCAGCTTCCTCTTAGATGAGCAGTTCTTC.

The chain's CDR3 is CASSGQGQGASPAYF. CDR3 sequence (DNA): TGTGCCAGCAGCGGCCAGGGACAGGGGGCATCGCCGGCGTACTTC. The rearrangement uses TRBV7-9 and TRBJ2-7; 12 bases are a match to TRBD1. CDR3 length equals 15 residues. CDR1 SEHNR and CDR2 FQNEAQ come from the germline V gene (reference sequence). V dropped 5 bases and J dropped 12; count of bases not matched to a gene: 14.

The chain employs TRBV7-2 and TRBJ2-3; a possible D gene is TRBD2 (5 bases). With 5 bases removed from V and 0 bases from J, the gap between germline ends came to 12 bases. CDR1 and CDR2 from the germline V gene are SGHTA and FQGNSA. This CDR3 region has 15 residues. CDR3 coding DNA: TGTGCCAGCAGCCTGACACAGCGGAGCACAGATACGCAGTATTTT. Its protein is CASSLTQRSTDTQYF.

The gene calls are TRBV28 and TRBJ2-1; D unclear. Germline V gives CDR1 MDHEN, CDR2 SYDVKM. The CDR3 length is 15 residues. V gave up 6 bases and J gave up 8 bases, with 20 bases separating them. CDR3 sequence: CASRGLGAFGDEQFF. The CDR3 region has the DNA TGTGCCAGCAGGGGTCTAGGAGCTTTCGGCGATGAGCAGTTCTTC. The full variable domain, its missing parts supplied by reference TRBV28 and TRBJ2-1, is DVKVTQSSRYLVKRTGEKVFLECVQDMDHENMFWYRQDPGLGLRLIYFSYDVKMKEKGDIPEGYSVSREKKERFSLILESASTNQTSMYLCASRGLGAFGDEQFFGPGTRLTVL.

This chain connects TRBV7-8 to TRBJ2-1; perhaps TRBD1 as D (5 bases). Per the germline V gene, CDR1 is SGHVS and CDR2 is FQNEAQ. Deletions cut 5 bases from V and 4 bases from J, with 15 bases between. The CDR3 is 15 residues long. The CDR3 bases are TGTGCCAGCAGCGCAAGGACACCTTCATACAATGAGCAGTTCTTC. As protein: CASSARTPSYNEQFF.

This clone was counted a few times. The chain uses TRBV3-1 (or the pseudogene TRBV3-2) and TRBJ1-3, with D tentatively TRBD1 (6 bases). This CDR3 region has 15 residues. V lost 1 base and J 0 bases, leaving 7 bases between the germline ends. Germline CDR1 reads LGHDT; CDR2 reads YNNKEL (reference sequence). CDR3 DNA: TGTGCCAGCAGCCAAGGGACAGCCTCTGGAAACACCATATATTTT. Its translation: CASSQGTASGNTIYF.

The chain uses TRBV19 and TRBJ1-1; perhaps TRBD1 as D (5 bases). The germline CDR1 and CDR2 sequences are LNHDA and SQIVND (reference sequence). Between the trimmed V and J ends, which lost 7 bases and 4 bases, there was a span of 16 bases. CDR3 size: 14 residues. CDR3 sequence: CASTPSWGGTEAFF. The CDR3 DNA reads TGTGCCAGTACCCCATCCTGGGGGGGCACTGAAGCTTTCTTT.

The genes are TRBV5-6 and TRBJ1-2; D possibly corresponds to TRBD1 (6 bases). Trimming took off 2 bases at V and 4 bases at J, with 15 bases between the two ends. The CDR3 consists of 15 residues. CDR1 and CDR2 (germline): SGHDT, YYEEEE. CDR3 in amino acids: CASSFRQATFYGYTF. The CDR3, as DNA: TGTGCCAGCAGCTTCAGACAGGCGACGTTCTATGGCTACACCTTC.

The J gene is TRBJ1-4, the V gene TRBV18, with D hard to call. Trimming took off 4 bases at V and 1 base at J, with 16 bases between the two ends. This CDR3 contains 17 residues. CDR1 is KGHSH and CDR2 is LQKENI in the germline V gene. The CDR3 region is CASSLLATLGTNEKLFF. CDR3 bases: TGTGCCAGCTCACTGTTAGCCACCCTCGGAACTAATGAAAAACTGTTTTTT. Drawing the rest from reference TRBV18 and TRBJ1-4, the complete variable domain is NAGVMQNPRHLVRRRGQEARLRCSPMKGHSHVYWYRQLPEEGLKFMVYLQKENIIDESGMPKERFSAEFPKEGPSILRIQQVVRGDSAAYFCASSLLATLGTNEKLFFGSGTQLSVL.

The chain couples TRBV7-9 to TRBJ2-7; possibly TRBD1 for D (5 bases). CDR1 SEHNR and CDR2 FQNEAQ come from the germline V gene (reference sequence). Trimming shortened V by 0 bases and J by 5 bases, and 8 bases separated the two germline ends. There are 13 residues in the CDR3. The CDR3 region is CASSLAVGHEQYF. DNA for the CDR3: TGTGCCAGCAGCTTAGCGGTGGGGCACGAGCAGTACTTC.

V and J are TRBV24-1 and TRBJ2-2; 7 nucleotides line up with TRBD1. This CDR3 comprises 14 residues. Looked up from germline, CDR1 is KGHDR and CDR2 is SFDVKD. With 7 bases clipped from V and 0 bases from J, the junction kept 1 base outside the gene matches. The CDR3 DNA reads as TGTGCCACCAGCGGGACAGCGAACACCGGGGAGCTGTTTTTT. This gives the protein CATSGTANTGELFF.

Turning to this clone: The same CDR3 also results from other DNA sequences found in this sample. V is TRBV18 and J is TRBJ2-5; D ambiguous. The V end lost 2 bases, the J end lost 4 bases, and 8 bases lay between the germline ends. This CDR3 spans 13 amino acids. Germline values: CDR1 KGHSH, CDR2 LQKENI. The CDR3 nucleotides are TGTGCCAGCTCACCATTATCGCGAGAGACCCAGTACTTC. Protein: CASSPLSRETQYF.

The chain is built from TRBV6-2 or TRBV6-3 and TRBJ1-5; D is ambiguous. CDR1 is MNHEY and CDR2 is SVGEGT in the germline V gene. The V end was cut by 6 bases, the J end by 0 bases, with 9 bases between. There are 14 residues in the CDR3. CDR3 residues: CASSQLNSNQPQHF. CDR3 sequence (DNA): TGTGCCAGCAGCCAACTAAATAGCAATCAGCCCCAGCATTTT.

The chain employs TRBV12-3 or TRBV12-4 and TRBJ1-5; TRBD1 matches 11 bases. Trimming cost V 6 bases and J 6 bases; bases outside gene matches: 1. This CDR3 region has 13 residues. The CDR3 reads CASSGTGGQPQHF. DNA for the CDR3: TGTGCCAGCAGCGGGACAGGGGGTCAGCCCCAGCATTTT.

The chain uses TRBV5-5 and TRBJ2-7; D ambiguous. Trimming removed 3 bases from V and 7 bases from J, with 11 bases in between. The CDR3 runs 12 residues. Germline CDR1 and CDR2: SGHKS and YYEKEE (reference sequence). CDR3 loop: CASSSSDWEQYF. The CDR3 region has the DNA TGTGCCAGCAGCTCCTCCGACTGGGAGCAGTACTTC.

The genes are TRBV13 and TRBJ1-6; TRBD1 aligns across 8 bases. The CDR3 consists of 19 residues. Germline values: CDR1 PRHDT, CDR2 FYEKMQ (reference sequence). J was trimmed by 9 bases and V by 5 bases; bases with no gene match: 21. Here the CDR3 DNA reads TGTGCCAGCAGCCCTAGCCGGGACAGGCAACTCCTGGGTGGTTCACCCCTCCACTTT. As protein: CASSPSRDRQLLGGSPLHF.